These 16 T cell receptor beta chains share one sample of origin, sequenced in a study of shared clonotypes between healthy human individuals. Naive CD8 isolation took CD45RO-negative cells positively selected for CCR7 and excluded terminally differentiated effector memory CD45RA+ cells. The assay was immunoSEQ multiplex PCR, and TCRdb's table has in-frame clones only and misses some. The sample has some 2,100,000 clones, about 92% seen once. Sequencing input: naive CD8+ T cells from PBMCs. These TCRs come from a man between 18 and 35 years old in good health. Some clones in this sample may be carry-over from other donors' samples.

With respect to this clone: This CDR3 is also generated by other DNA sequences in the sample. The rearrangement uses TRBV5-1 and TRBJ2-7, with 11 bases fitting TRBD1. The CDR3 spans 14 residues. Trimming removed 4 bases from V and 3 bases from J; junction bases left unmatched: 3. Germline CDR1 is SGHRS and CDR2 is YFSETQ. The CDR3 DNA is TGCGCCAGCAGCCCGGACAGGGGGCTCTACGAGCAGTACTTC. Its translation: CASSPDRGLYEQYF.

This clone was detected once. The chain is built from TRBV11-2 and TRBJ1-5; D is undetermined. CDR1 is SGHAT, CDR2 FQNNGV, per germline. V was shortened by 2 bases and J by 4 bases, with 6 bases between the two germline ends. The CDR3 loop spans 13 amino acids. The CDR3 loop is CASSLHTNQPQHF. The CDR3 DNA follows: TGTGCCAGCAGCTTACACACAAATCAGCCCCAGCATTTT.

The V call is TRBV4-2, the J call TRBJ2-7, with 7 bases fitting TRBD1. Per the germline V gene, CDR1 is LGHNA and CDR2 is YNFKEQ. This CDR3 region has 15 residues. Losses at the gene ends were 3 bases for V and 7 bases for J; bases not matched to a gene: 12. CDR3 sequence (DNA): TGTGCCAGCAGCCACTACCGGGACAGCCCTGGGGAGCAGTACTTC. Its protein product is CASSHYRDSPGEQYF.

This sequence joins TRBV9 and TRBJ2-3, with 7 positions matching TRBD2. V was clipped by 0 bases and J by 4 bases; unmatched bases: 8. CDR3 length equals 16 residues. CDR1 SGDLS and CDR2 YYNGEE come from the germline V gene. For the CDR3, the DNA is TGTGCCAGCAGCGTAGTCGGGCGGGAGACCCCAGATACGCAGTATTTT. It yields the protein CASSVVGRETPDTQYF.

This chain connects TRBV28 to TRBJ2-2, with D possibly being TRBD2 (5 bases). The CDR3 is 15 residues long. CDR1 is MDHEN and CDR2 is SYDVKM in the germline V gene. V was clipped by 5 bases and J by 4 bases, with 14 bases between them. The CDR3: CASSTMEAGTGELFF. The CDR3 coding sequence is TGTGCCAGCAGTACGATGGAGGCGGGCACCGGGGAGCTGTTTTTT.

This clone was counted once. V and J are TRBV28 and TRBJ2-7; the D gene is possibly TRBD2 (6 bases). The CDR3 covers 17 residues. Germline V gene data show CDR1 as MDHEN and CDR2 as SYDVKM. Trimming removed 1 base from V and 0 bases from J, with 16 bases in between. This CDR3 is CASSLFLGTPSSYEQYF. In DNA form, the CDR3 reads TGTGCCAGCAGTTTATTTCTTGGGACTCCGAGCTCCTACGAGCAGTACTTC.

The rearrangement uses TRBV15 and TRBJ1-2; weak D call: TRBD1 (6 bases). The CDR3 has 15 residues. Trimming left V 2 bases short and J 5 bases short, with 15 bases between. The germline gives CDR1 LNHNV, CDR2 YYDKDF (reference sequence). The CDR3: CATSRPDSYLYGYTF. The DNA for the CDR3 is TGTGCCACCAGCAGACCGGACAGTTACCTTTATGGCTACACCTTC.

This clone was observed once. The chain employs TRBV5-6 and TRBJ1-2; TRBD1 might be the D (5 bases). Germline values: CDR1 SGHDT, CDR2 YYEEEE. The CDR3 consists of 16 residues. Trimming took 0 bases from V and 4 from J, leaving 16 bases between them. CDR3 region: CASSLVSGWDSYGYTF. CDR3 DNA sequence: TGTGCCAGCAGCTTGGTGTCAGGGTGGGATTCCTATGGCTACACCTTC.

The DNA for the CDR3 is TGCGCCAGCAGTGTTACGAGAGCTGTCGTATCCTACGAGCAGTACTTC. The encoded protein is CASSVTRAVVSYEQYF. The gene calls are TRBV10-2 and TRBJ2-7; D gene uncertain. Trimming stripped 4 bases from V and 1 base from J, with 17 bases between. CDR3 length: 16 amino acids. Germline assignment: CDR1 WSHSY and CDR2 SAAADI.

The V call is TRBV5-1, the J call TRBJ2-7, with TRBD2 matching over 9 bases. The germline gives CDR1 SGHRS, CDR2 YFSETQ. The CDR3 is made up of 11 amino acids. With 7 bases clipped from V and 6 bases from J, the junction kept 2 bases outside the gene matches. CDR3: CASRAGGEQYF. The CDR3 bases are TGCGCCAGCCGAGCGGGGGGCGAGCAGTACTTC.

The chain links TRBV7-9 to TRBJ2-2; D may correspond to TRBD1 or TRBD2 (5 bases each). Germline assignment: CDR1 SEHNR and CDR2 FQNEAQ (reference sequence). The CDR3 is 18 amino acids. The V end was cut by 5 bases, the J end by 0 bases, with 19 bases between. The CDR3: CASSDLGPTFSNTGELFF. The CDR3, as DNA: TGTGCCAGCAGCGATCTGGGACCTACTTTCTCGAACACCGGGGAGCTGTTTTTT.

Of note for this clone: Mismatch with germline at one junction end may stem from a read error. Distinct nucleotide sequences in the sample also encode this CDR3. The rearrangement joins TRBV7-9 to TRBJ1-1; D is unresolved. In germline, CDR1 is SEHNR, CDR2 FQNEAQ (reference sequence). The CDR3 has 14 residues. The CDR3, as DNA: TGTGCCAGCAGCTTAGGGAGAGGAACTACTGAAGCTTTTTTT. It encodes CASSLGRGTTEAFF.

The V call is TRBV15, the J call TRBJ2-1, with TRBD1 matching over 7 bases. There are 19 residues in the CDR3. Germline V CDR1 and CDR2: LNHNV, YYDKDF (reference sequence). V lost 3 bases and J lost 9; bases outside the gene matches: 23. In nucleotides, the CDR3 is TGTGCCACCAGCAGCACCCTTAGACAGGGCGACTACCGACTTGGTGAGCAGTTCTTC. This codes for CATSSTLRQGDYRLGEQFF.

This clone was seen only a few times. This chain connects TRBV7-9 to TRBJ2-2; 8 bases match TRBD1. Germline lookup yields CDR1 SEHNR and CDR2 FQNEAQ (reference sequence). V lost 5 bases and J lost 6; bases outside the gene matches: 8. The CDR3 is 15 amino acids. The chain's CDR3 is CASSMRQGLAGELFF. The CDR3 coding sequence is TGTGCCAGCAGCATGAGACAGGGGCTGGCCGGGGAGCTGTTTTTT.

The rearrangement uses TRBV30 and TRBJ2-7; 10 nucleotides line up with TRBD1. CDR3 length: 15 residues. V shed 3 bases and J 2 bases; nucleotides not matched to a gene: 7. CDR1 and CDR2 from the germline V gene are GTSNPN and SVGIG (reference sequence). In nucleotides, the CDR3 is TGTGCCTGGAGAAACCGGGACAGGGGCACCTACGAGCAGTACTTC. Amino acids: CAWRNRDRGTYEQYF.

J is TRBJ2-7 and V is TRBV13; tentative D call: TRBD1 (6 bases). The CDR3 covers 13 residues. Looked up from germline, CDR1 is PRHDT and CDR2 is FYEKMQ (reference sequence). The V end lost 5 bases, the J end lost 3 bases, and 11 bases lay between the germline ends. The CDR3 DNA reads TGTGCCAGCAGCCGGACAGAACGCTACGAGCAGTACTTC. Translation gives CASSRTERYEQYF.